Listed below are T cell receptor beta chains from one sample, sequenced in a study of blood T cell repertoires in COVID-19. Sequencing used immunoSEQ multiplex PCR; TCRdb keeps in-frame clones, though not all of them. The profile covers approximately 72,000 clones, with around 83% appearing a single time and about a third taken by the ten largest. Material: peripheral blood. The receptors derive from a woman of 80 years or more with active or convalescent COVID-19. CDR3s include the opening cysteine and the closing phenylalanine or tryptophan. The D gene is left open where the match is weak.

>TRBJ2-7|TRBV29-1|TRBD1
CSVEETGKDEQYF
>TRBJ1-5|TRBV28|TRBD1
CASSRNRGPNQPQHF
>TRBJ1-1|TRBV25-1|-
CASSETQGVVTEAFF
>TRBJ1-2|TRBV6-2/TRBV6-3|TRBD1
CASSFGGGGHGGYTF
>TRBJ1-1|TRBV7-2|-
CASSLSGPIGTEAFF
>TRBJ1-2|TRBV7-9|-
CASSPNTNPNYGYTF
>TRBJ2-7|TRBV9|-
CASSVGAGSNYEQYF
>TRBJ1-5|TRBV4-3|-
CASTPSGGPLSNQPQHF
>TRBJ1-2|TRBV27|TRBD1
CASSYRQGYGYTF
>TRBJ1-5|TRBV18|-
CASSPSGDQPQHF
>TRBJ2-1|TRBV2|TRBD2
CASAAGPARGREQFF
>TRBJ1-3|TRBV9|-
CASSVGAGTGNTIYF
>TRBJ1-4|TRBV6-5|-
CASRSTGGGVEKLFF
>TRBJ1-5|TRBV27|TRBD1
CASSPTGTHSNQPQHF
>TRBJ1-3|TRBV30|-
CAWSAFSGNTIYF
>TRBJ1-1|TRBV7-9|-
CASSRNYLQAQAFF
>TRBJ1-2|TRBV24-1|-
CATSDTEIYTF
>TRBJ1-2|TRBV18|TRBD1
CASSPSRDRVYYGYTF
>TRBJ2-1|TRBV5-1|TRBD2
CASSRTSGGYNEQFF
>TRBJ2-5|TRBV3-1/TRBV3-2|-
CASSQGAGVQETQYF
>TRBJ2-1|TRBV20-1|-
CSGVFGEQFF
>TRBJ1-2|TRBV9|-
CASSVGMGTTPDGYTF
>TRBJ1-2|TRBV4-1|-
CASSQGGEEPRRSYTF
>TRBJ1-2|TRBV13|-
CASSLQGYGYTF
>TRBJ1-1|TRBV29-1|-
CSVARAMNTEAFF
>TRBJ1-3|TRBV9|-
CASSVAQAGFNGNTIYF
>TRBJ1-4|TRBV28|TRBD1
CASSQQGTNEKLFF
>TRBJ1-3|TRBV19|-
CASTLVAGSGNTIYF
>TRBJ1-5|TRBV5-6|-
CASSLLAGNQPQHF
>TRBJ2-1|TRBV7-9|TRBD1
CASSLPGQGIPFF
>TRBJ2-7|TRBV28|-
CASSLLARAPEQYF
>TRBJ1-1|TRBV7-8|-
CASSFGGRADTEAFF
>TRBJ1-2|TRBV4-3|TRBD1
CASSQVGRGLDGYTF
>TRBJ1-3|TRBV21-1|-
CASNSGTGYNTIYF
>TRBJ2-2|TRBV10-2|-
CASYNPRYNTGELFF
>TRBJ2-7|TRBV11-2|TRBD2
CASSFSGAMKLYEQYF
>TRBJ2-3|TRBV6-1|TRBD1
CASSEDRVGGDTQYF
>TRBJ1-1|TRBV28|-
CASSLEHFFTEAFF
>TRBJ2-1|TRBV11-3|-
CASSTVSGEQFF
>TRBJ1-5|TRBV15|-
CATSRDLGEVGSNQPQHF
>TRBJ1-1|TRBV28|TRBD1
CASRGTGETFF
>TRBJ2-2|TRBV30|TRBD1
CAWSTGGTGELFF
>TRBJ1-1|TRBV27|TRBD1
CASSLGGTGTGTEAFF
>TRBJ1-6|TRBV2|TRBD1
CASTGGRDSPLHF
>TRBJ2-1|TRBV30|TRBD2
CAWSTKAGGPYNEQFF
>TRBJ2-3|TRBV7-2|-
CASSLASLAGAGRVVDTQYF
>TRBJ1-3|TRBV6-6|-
CASSGVYSGNTIYF
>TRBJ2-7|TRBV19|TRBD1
CASSIGQGHSYEQYF
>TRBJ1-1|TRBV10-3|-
CAISVQAKNTEAFF
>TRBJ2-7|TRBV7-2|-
CASSLGRGASYEQYF
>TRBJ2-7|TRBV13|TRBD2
CASSLGSSGGSYEQYF
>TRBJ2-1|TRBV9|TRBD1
CASSPRTGRYNEQFF
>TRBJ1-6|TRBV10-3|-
CAIGGASPPNSPLHF
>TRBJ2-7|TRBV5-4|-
CASSLKPGDYEQYF
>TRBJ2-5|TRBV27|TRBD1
CASSLIGTGETQYF
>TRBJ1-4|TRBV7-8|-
CASSLVTGGGEKLFF
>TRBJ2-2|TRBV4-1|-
CASSQDRRAGGELFF